The clone carrying this T cell receptor beta chain has just a few counts. Its antigen is as yet unknown. Using a J-beta primer mix together with a sample-barcoded 5' primer, a second PCR was run for about 6 to 12 cycles. Every cDNA molecule bore a tag from a template-switch adaptor containing 12 random nucleotides. TCRdb itself ran the 5' RACE reads through MiXCR, one entry per CDR3 protein. Altogether roughly 930,000 distinct CDR3 sequences are present, 48% being singletons, with the ten largest covering roughly 12%. This record belongs to a study of blood T cells in healthy people across ages. At the level of the study: Template-switching capture recovered about one barcoded beta molecule per two T cells. Overall study findings and caveats: Strong correlation existed between TCR beta diversity and naive T cell percentage.

The trim removed 1 base at V and 7 bases at J, leaving 6 bases unmatched. Germline CDR1 SGHVS, CDR2 FQNEAQ. This CDR3 region has 14 residues. The TCR sequence derives from a man in his thirties or forties in good health. The chain employs TRBV7-8 and TRBJ1-2, with 7 bases aligning to TRBD1. Sequenced: blood. CDR3 coding DNA: TGTGCCAGCAGCTTAGAGACAGGGAGCGCTGGCTACACCTTC. Translation: CASSLETGSAGYTF.